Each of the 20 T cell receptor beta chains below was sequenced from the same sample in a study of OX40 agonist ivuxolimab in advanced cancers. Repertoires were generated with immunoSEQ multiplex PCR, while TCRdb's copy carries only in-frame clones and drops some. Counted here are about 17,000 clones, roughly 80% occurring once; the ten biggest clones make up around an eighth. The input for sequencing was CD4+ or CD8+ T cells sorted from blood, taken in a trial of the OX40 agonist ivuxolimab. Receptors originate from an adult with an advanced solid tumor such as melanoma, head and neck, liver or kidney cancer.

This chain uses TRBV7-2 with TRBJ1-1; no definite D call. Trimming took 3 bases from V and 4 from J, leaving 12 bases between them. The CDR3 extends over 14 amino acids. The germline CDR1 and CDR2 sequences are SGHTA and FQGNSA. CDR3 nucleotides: TGTGCCAGCAGCTTCGACACCCGGGGCACTGAAGCTTTCTTT. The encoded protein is CASSFDTRGTEAFF.

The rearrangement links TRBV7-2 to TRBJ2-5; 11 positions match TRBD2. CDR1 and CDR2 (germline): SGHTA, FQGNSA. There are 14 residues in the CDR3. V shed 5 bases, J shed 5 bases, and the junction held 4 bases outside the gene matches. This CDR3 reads CASSTSGGGETQYF. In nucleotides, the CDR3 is TGTGCCAGCAGCACTAGCGGGGGAGGGGAGACCCAGTACTTC.

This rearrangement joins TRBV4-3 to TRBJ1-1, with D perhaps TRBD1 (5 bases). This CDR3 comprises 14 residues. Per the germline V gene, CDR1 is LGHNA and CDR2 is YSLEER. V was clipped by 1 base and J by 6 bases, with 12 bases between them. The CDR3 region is CASSQAGRLPEAFF. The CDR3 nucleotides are TGCGCCAGCAGCCAAGCAGGGAGGCTTCCTGAAGCTTTCTTT.

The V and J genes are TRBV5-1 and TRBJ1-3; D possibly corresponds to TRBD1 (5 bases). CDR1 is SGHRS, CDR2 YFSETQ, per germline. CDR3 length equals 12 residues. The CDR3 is CIERDLGNTIYF. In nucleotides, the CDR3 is TGCATCGAAAGGGACCTCGGAAACACCATATATTTT.

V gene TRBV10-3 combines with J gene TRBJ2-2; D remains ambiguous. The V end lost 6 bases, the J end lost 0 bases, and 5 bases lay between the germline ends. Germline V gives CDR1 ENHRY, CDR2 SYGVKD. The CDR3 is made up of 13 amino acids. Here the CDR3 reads CAIRDPNTGELFF. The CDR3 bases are TGTGCCATCAGGGATCCGAACACCGGGGAGCTGTTTTTT.

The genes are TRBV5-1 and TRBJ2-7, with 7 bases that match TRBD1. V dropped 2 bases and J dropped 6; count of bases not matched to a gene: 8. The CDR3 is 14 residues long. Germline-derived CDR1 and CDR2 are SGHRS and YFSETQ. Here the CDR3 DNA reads TGCGCCAGCAGCTTCGTGACAGGGCCTCGCGAGCAGTACTTC. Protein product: CASSFVTGPREQYF.

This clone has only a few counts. For the CDR3, the DNA is TGTGCCAGCAGCTTAGTTGGGACAGCCAGCTCTGGAAACACCATATATTTT. Encoded protein: CASSLVGTASSGNTIYF. The chain couples TRBV11-2 to TRBJ1-3; 7 bases agree with TRBD1. The germline CDR1 and CDR2 sequences are SGHAT and FQNNGV. Trimming at V came to 1 base and at J to 0 bases, leaving 6 bases not matched to a gene. The CDR3 is 17 amino acids.

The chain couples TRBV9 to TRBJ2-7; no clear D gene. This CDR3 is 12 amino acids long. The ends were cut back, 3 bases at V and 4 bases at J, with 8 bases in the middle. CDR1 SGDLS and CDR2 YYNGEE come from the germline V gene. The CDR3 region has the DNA TGTGCCAGCAGCGCGGGTGGGTACGAGCAGTACTTC. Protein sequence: CASSAGGYEQYF.

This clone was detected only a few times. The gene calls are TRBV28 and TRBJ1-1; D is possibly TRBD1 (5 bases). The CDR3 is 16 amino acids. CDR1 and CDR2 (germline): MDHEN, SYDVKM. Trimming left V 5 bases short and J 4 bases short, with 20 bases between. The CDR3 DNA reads TGTGCCAGCAGTCCTGGGGGAGTGGCGAGTCGCACTGAAGCTTTCTTT. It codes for CASSPGGVASRTEAFF.

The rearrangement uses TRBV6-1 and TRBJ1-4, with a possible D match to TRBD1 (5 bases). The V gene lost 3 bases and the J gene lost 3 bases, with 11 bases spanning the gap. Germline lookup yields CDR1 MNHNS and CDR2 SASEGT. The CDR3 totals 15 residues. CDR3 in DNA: TGTGCCAGCAGTGACGGGGGAATTGCTAATGAAAAACTGTTTTTT. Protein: CASSDGGIANEKLFF.

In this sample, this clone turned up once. The CDR3 sequence: CASSALRGRNTEAFF. The CDR3 DNA reads as TGTGCCAGCAGTGCTCTCAGGGGGCGAAACACTGAAGCTTTCTTT. This sequence joins TRBV6-1 and TRBJ1-1; TRBD1 agrees at 8 bases. Germline CDR1 MNHNS, CDR2 SASEGT. The V and J ends lost 4 bases and 2 bases, in that order; junction bases with no gene match: 6. The CDR3 length is 15 residues.

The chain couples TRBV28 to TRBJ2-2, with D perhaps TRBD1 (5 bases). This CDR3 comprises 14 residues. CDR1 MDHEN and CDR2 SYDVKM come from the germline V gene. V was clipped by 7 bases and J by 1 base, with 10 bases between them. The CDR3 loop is CASNNRLNTGELFF. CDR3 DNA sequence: TGTGCCAGCAACAACAGGCTGAACACCGGGGAGCTGTTTTTT.

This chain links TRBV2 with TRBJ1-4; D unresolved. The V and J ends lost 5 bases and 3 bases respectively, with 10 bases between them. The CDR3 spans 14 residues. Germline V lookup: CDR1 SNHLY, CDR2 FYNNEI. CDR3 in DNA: TGTGCCAGCAGTCGGAGCAGTTCTAATGAAAAACTGTTTTTT. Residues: CASSRSSSNEKLFF.

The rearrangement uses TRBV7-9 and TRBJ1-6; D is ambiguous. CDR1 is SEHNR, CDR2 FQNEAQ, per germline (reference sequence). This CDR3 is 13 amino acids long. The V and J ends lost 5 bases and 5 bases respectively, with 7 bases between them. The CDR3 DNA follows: TGTGCCAGCAGCGCAAAAAATAATTCACCCCTCCACTTT. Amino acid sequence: CASSAKNNSPLHF.

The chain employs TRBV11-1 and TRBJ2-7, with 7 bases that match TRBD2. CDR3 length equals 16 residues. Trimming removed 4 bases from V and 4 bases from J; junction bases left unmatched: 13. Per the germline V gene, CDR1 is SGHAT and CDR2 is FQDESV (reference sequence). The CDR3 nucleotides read TGTGCCAGCAGCTCGCGACCGGGACTAATGGTTTACGAGCAGTACTTC. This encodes CASSSRPGLMVYEQYF. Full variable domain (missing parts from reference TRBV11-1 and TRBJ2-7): EAEVAQSPRYKITEKSQAVAFWCDPISGHATLYWYRQILGQGPELLVQFQDESVVDDSQLPKDRFSAERLKGVDSTLKIQPAELGDSAMYLCASSSRPGLMVYEQYFGPGTRLTVT.

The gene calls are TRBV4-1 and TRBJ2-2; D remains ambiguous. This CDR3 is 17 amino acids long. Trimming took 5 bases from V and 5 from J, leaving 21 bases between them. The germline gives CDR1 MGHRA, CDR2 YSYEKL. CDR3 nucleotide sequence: TGCGCCAGCAGCATACGTATATTTCCCGCGGAAACCGGGGAGCTGTTTTTT. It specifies CASSIRIFPAETGELFF.

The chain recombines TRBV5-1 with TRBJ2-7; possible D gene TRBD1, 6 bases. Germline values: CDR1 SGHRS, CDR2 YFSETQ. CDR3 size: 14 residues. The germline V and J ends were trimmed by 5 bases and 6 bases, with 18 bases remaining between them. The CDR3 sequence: CASSPQRTVGEQYF. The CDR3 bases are TGCGCCAGCAGTCCCCAGCGGACAGTGGGCGAGCAGTACTTC.

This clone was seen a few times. The CDR3 protein is CASSQRGGSLQETQYF. Here the CDR3 DNA reads TGTGCCAGCAGCCAACGCGGGGGATCTTTACAAGAGACCCAGTACTTC. The V gene is TRBV16, the J gene TRBJ2-5; 7 nucleotides agree with TRBD2. Unmatched junction bases numbered 8, after V lost 2 bases and J lost 2 bases. The CDR3 loop spans 16 amino acids. In germline, CDR1 is KGHSY, CDR2 FQNENV.

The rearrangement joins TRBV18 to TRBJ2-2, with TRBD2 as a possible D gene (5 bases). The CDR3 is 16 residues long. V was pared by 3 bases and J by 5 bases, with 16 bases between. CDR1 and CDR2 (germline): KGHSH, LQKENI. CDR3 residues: CASSPFGPTGTGELFF. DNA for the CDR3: TGTGCCAGCTCACCCTTCGGACCGACGGGGACCGGGGAGCTGTTTTTT.

CDR3 bases: TGTGCCATCAGTGCCACGACAGGGACAAGCTACGAGCAGTACTTC. Amino acid sequence: CAISATTGTSYEQYF. The V and J genes are TRBV10-3 and TRBJ2-7; 7 bases align to TRBD1. Per the germline V gene, CDR1 is ENHRY and CDR2 is SYGVKD. The trim removed 4 bases at V and 3 bases at J, leaving 9 bases unmatched. CDR3 size: 15 residues.